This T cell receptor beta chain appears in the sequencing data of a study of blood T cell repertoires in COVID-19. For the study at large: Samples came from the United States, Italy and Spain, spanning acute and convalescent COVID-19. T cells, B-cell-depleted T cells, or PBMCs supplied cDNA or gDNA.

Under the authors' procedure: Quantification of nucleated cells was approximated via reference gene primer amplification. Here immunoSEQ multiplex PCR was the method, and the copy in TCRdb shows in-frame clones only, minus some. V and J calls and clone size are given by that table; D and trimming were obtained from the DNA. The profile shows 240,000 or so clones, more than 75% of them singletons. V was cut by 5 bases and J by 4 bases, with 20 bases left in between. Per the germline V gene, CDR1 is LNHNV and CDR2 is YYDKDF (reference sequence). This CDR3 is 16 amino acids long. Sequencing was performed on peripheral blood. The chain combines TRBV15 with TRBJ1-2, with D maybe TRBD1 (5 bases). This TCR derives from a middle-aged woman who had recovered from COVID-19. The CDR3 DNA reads TGTGCCACCAGCGGGCCAGGGAGGGAGCTGACCTATGGCTACACCTTC. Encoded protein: CATSGPGRELTYGYTF.